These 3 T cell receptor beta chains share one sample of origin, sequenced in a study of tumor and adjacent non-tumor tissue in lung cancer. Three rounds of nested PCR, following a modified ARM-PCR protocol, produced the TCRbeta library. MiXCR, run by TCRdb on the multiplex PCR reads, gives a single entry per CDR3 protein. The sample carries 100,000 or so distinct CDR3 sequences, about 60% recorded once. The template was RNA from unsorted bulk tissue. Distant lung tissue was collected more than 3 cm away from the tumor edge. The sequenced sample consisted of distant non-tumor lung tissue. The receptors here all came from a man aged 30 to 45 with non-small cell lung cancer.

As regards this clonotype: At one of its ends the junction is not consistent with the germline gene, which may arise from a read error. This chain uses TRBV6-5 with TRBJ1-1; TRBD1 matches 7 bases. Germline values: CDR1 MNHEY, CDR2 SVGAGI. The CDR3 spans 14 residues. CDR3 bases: TGTGCCATCAGTTACAACCGGGACAGCCTTGAAGCTGTCTTT. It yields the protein CAISYNRDSLEAVF.

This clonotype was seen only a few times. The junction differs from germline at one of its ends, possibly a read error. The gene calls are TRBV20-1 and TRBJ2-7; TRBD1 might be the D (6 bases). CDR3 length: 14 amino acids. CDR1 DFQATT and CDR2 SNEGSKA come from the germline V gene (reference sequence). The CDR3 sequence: CSARGDNSAYEQCF. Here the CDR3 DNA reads TGCAGTGCTAGGGGGGACAATTCCGCCTACGAGCAGTGCTTC.

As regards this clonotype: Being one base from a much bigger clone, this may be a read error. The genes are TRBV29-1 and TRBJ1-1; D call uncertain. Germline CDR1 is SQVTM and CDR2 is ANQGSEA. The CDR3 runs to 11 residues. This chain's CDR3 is CSEGHNTETFF. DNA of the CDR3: TGCAGCGAGGGCCACAACACTGAAACTTTCTTT. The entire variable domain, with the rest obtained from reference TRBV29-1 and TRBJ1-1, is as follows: SAVISQKPSRDICQRGTSLTIQCQVDSQVTMMFWYRQQPGQSLTLIATANQGSEATYESGFVIDKFPISRPNLTFSTLTVSNMSPEDSSIYLCSEGHNTETFFGQGTRLTVV.